This TCR beta chain was found in a study of blood T cells in healthy people across ages. The study's findings and limits: Unsorted PBMC input precluded a conclusive naive versus antigen-experienced comparison. Diversity figures derived from one million T cells were judged to underestimate the true value.

This clonotype was counted at least ten times. Its antigen is unidentified. The J segment lost 4 bases and the V segment lost 3 bases, leaving 7 bases of the junction unmatched. The germline V gene encodes CDR1 SQVTM and CDR2 ANQGSEA. This CDR3 is built from 14 residues. Together with a sample-barcoded 5' primer, a J-beta primer mix was included in a second PCR lasting about 6 to 11 cycles. Each CDR3 protein is one row after TCRdb ran MiXCR on the 5' RACE reads. This sample has over a million distinct CDR3 sequences, with approximately 42% found just once. The draw of peripheral blood yielded approximately 11 milliliters from each donor. Per sample, a minimum of 7 million PBMCs were isolated.

This clonotype originated in a woman between 18 and 29 years old in good health. The source material was blood. The chain couples TRBV29-1 to TRBJ2-5; 8 positions match TRBD2. CDR3 in amino acids: CSVEGLLAGETQYF. The CDR3 DNA follows: TGCAGCGTTGAGGGGCTCCTAGCGGGAGAGACCCAGTACTTC.